These T cell receptor beta chains were read from a single sample in a study of cytomegalovirus exposure and HLA in healthy donors. Sequencing used immunoSEQ multiplex PCR; TCRdb keeps in-frame clones, though not all of them. The profile shows 200,000 to 250,000 clones, 75% to 90% of them singletons. The sample consisted of PBMCs. The receptor set was obtained from a boy between 2 and 15 years old in good health and CMV-seronegative. CDR3s include the opening cysteine and the closing phenylalanine or tryptophan. Fields, in order: J gene, D gene, clone size, V gene, CDR3 protein, CDR3 DNA. A D gene is named only where the DNA matches it firmly. Size tells how often a clone was seen (once, few, many) or the class of an expanded clone, and some rows leave it out.

J gene: TRBJ2-1
D gene: .
clone size: .
V gene: TRBV7-9
CDR3 protein: CASSAKRVSLPSDEQFF
CDR3 DNA: TGTGCCAGCAGCGCAAAGAGGGTCAGCTTACCTAGCGATGAGCAGTTCTTC

J gene: TRBJ2-3
D gene: TRBD2
clone size: once
V gene: TRBV29-1
CDR3 protein: CSVAAGRADTQYF
CDR3 DNA: TGCAGCGTTGCGGCAGGGAGGGCAGATACGCAGTATTTT

J gene: TRBJ1-5
D gene: TRBD1
clone size: .
V gene: TRBV4-1
CDR3 protein: CASSLATGYNQPQHF
CDR3 DNA: TGCGCCAGCAGCCTAGCGACAGGGTACAATCAGCCCCAGCATTTT

J gene: TRBJ2-7
D gene: TRBD2
clone size: .
V gene: TRBV19
CDR3 protein: CASTPSGDLYEQYF
CDR3 DNA: TGTGCCAGTACCCCTAGCGGTGACCTCTACGAGCAGTACTTC

J gene: TRBJ2-7
D gene: TRBD1
clone size: .
V gene: TRBV13
CDR3 protein: CASSLGADRTQYEQYF
CDR3 DNA: TGTGCCAGCAGCTTAGGCGCGGACAGGACCCAGTACGAGCAGTACTTC

J gene: TRBJ2-3
D gene: TRBD2
clone size: .
V gene: TRBV7-2
CDR3 protein: CASSLAQAGGTDTQYF
CDR3 DNA: TGTGCCAGCAGCTTAGCGCAGGCGGGGGGCACAGATACGCAGTATTTT

J gene: TRBJ2-7
D gene: TRBD1
clone size: .
V gene: TRBV6-6
CDR3 protein: CASSLGQGYEQYF
CDR3 DNA: TGTGCCAGCAGCCTGGGACAGGGATACGAGCAGTACTTC

J gene: TRBJ2-3
D gene: TRBD1
clone size: .
V gene: TRBV4-2
CDR3 protein: CASSQPDRGRTDTQYF
CDR3 DNA: TGTGCCAGCAGCCAACCTGACAGGGGTAGGACAGATACGCAGTATTTT

J gene: TRBJ2-7
D gene: .
clone size: .
V gene: TRBV5-1
CDR3 protein: CASSLEDSYEQYF
CDR3 DNA: TGCGCCAGCAGCTTGGAAGACAGCTACGAGCAGTACTTC

J gene: TRBJ2-7
D gene: TRBD1
clone size: .
V gene: TRBV10-3
CDR3 protein: CAIRTGTGVEQYF
CDR3 DNA: TGTGCCATCAGGACCGGGACAGGGGTCGAGCAGTACTTC

J gene: TRBJ1-1
D gene: .
clone size: .
V gene: TRBV6-5
CDR3 protein: CASGLWMNTEAFF
CDR3 DNA: TGTGCCAGCGGGCTTTGGATGAACACTGAAGCTTTCTTT

J gene: TRBJ1-2
D gene: .
clone size: .
V gene: TRBV4-1
CDR3 protein: CASSHTEVTNYGYTF
CDR3 DNA: TGCGCCAGCAGCCACACAGAAGTTACTAACTATGGCTACACCTTC

J gene: TRBJ1-2
D gene: TRBD1
clone size: .
V gene: TRBV30
CDR3 protein: CAWSDTGDGYTF
CDR3 DNA: TGTGCCTGGAGTGATACAGGGGATGGCTACACCTTC

J gene: TRBJ2-1
D gene: .
clone size: .
V gene: TRBV9
CDR3 protein: CASSVGAGAYNEQFF
CDR3 DNA: TGTGCCAGCAGCGTAGGCGCGGGGGCTTACAATGAGCAGTTCTTC

J gene: TRBJ1-2
D gene: TRBD1
clone size: .
V gene: TRBV9
CDR3 protein: CASSDAQDDRGHYGYTF
CDR3 DNA: TGTGCCAGCAGCGACGCCCAGGATGACAGGGGGCACTATGGCTACACCTTC

J gene: TRBJ2-7
D gene: .
clone size: .
V gene: TRBV19
CDR3 protein: CASSMGQPSEQYF
CDR3 DNA: TGTGCCAGTAGTATGGGACAACCCAGCGAGCAGTACTTC

J gene: TRBJ1-6
D gene: .
clone size: .
V gene: TRBV6-5
CDR3 protein: CASSYRGNSPLHF
CDR3 DNA: TGTGCCAGCAGTTACAGGGGGAATTCACCCCTCCACTTT

J gene: TRBJ1-4
D gene: TRBD1
clone size: .
V gene: TRBV9
CDR3 protein: CASSFRDRGSEKLFF
CDR3 DNA: TGTGCCAGCAGCTTCCGGGACAGGGGCAGTGAAAAACTGTTTTTT

J gene: TRBJ2-1
D gene: TRBD2
clone size: .
V gene: TRBV6-5
CDR3 protein: CASKTSGGAYEQFF
CDR3 DNA: TGTGCCAGCAAAACTAGCGGGGGGGCCTATGAGCAGTTCTTC

J gene: TRBJ2-5
D gene: TRBD1
clone size: .
V gene: TRBV5-4
CDR3 protein: CASSPGTGEETQYF
CDR3 DNA: TGTGCCAGCAGCCCCGGGACAGGGGAGGAGACCCAGTACTTC

J gene: TRBJ2-1
D gene: .
clone size: .
V gene: TRBV15
CDR3 protein: CATSMRAEDKFF
CDR3 DNA: TGTGCCACCAGCATGCGGGCGGAAGATAAGTTCTTC

J gene: TRBJ1-5
D gene: .
clone size: .
V gene: TRBV30
CDR3 protein: CAWSVAEYSNQPQHF
CDR3 DNA: TGTGCCTGGAGTGTGGCAGAATATAGCAATCAGCCCCAGCATTTT

J gene: TRBJ1-4
D gene: TRBD1
clone size: .
V gene: TRBV4-1
CDR3 protein: CASSVQGAGEKLFF
CDR3 DNA: TGCGCCAGCAGCGTACAGGGGGCGGGGGAAAAACTGTTTTTT

J gene: TRBJ1-1
D gene: .
clone size: .
V gene: TRBV7-3
CDR3 protein: CASSSAGYTEAFF
CDR3 DNA: TGTGCCAGCAGCTCGGCAGGGTACACTGAAGCTTTCTTT

J gene: TRBJ2-5
D gene: .
clone size: .
V gene: TRBV10-3
CDR3 protein: CAISEWEVKETQYF
CDR3 DNA: TGTGCCATCAGTGAGTGGGAGGTAAAAGAGACCCAGTACTTC

J gene: TRBJ2-7
D gene: .
clone size: .
V gene: TRBV5-1
CDR3 protein: CATTWAAGSYEQYF
CDR3 DNA: TGCGCCACCACCTGGGCAGCCGGCTCCTACGAGCAGTACTTC

J gene: TRBJ2-1
D gene: TRBD2
clone size: .
V gene: TRBV30
CDR3 protein: CAWTAGPSSYNEQFF
CDR3 DNA: TGTGCCTGGACAGCGGGACCCTCCTCCTACAATGAGCAGTTCTTC

J gene: TRBJ1-2
D gene: TRBD1
clone size: .
V gene: TRBV4-1
CDR3 protein: CASSQDSSGGYTANYGYTF
CDR3 DNA: TGCGCCAGCAGCCAAGATTCGTCAGGGGGTTATACAGCTAACTATGGCTACACCTTC

J gene: TRBJ2-5
D gene: .
clone size: .
V gene: TRBV7-3
CDR3 protein: CASSLVGGKTQYF
CDR3 DNA: TGTGCCAGCAGCTTAGTCGGAGGGAAGACCCAGTACTTC

J gene: TRBJ2-5
D gene: TRBD2
clone size: once
V gene: TRBV18
CDR3 protein: CASSPPLAGGPNVETQYF
CDR3 DNA: TGTGCCAGCTCACCACCGTTAGCGGGAGGGCCAAACGTAGAGACCCAGTACTTC

J gene: TRBJ2-1
D gene: TRBD2
clone size: .
V gene: TRBV7-6
CDR3 protein: CASSLAYGRAGNEQFF
CDR3 DNA: TGTGCCAGCAGCTTGGCGTACGGGAGGGCCGGGAATGAGCAGTTCTTC